A selection of T cell receptor beta chains follows, all from one sample in a study of blood T cell repertoires in COVID-19. The method was immunoSEQ multiplex PCR; TCRdb's version includes in-frame clones alone and lacks a portion of them. The sample includes about 240,000 clones, roughly four fifths of them seen just once. Sequencing was done on a sample of PBMCs or T cells enriched from blood (not recorded which). The receptors shown here come from a woman aged 40-49 years who had been exposed to COVID-19. Both conserved end residues are part of each CDR3. D genes are given only for firm matches. Size values are once, few and many counts, or a class for expanded clones, and some rows have none.

D gene	V gene	J gene	clone size	CDR3 protein	CDR3 DNA
.	TRBV25-1	TRBJ1-2	.	CASSPPGVKGYGYTF	TGTGCCAGCAGTCCCCCGGGGGTCAAGGGCTATGGCTACACCTTC
.	TRBV6-5	TRBJ1-2	.	CASRDVPGSFYGYTF	TGTGCCAGCAGGGATGTCCCGGGGTCTTTTTATGGCTACACCTTC
TRBD1	TRBV7-9	TRBJ1-1	.	CASSRGQGSEAFF	TGTGCCAGCAGCCGAGGACAGGGTAGTGAAGCTTTCTTT
TRBD1	TRBV28	TRBJ1-2	.	CASIPHGTGINYGYTF	TGTGCCAGCATACCCCATGGGACAGGGATTAACTATGGCTACACCTTC
TRBD1	TRBV5-6	TRBJ1-2	.	CASSLLTGGYGYTF	TGTGCCAGCAGCTTGTTAACAGGGGGCTATGGCTACACCTTC
.	TRBV18	TRBJ1-6	.	CASSGRSQNSPLHF	TGTGCCAGCTCAGGAAGGAGCCAGAATTCACCCCTCCACTTT
.	TRBV2	TRBJ1-1	once	CASSNQGHTEAFF	TGTGCCAGCAGTAATCAGGGGCACACTGAAGCTTTCTTT
.	TRBV18	TRBJ1-1	.	CASSPSPRNTEAFF	TGTGCCAGCTCACCAAGTCCGAGGAACACTGAAGCTTTCTTT
.	TRBV7-9	TRBJ1-1	.	CASSLVLDTEAFF	TGTGCCAGCAGCTTAGTGCTAGACACTGAAGCTTTCTTT
TRBD2	TRBV29-1	TRBJ2-3	.	CSVRAGSTDTQYF	TGCAGCGTCCGAGCGGGGAGCACAGATACGCAGTATTTT
.	TRBV20-1	TRBJ2-7	.	CSASRGDSKNLEQYF	TGCAGTGCTAGTAGGGGGGACAGTAAAAATTTGGAGCAGTACTTC
TRBD1	TRBV3-1/TRBV3-2	TRBJ1-3	once	CASSPRDRAFFSGNTIYF	TGTGCCAGCAGCCCCCGGGACAGGGCTTTTTTTTCTGGAAACACCATATATTTT
.	TRBV28	TRBJ1-4	.	CASSSAGEGNEKLFF	TGTGCCAGCAGTTCCGCAGGGGAGGGTAATGAAAAACTGTTTTTT
TRBD1	TRBV5-1	TRBJ1-4	.	CASSAEGARLEKLFF	TGCGCCAGCAGCGCCGAGGGGGCGCGGCTGGAAAAACTGTTTTTT
.	TRBV6-6	TRBJ1-2	.	CASRPTGRKGYGYTF	TGTGCCAGCCGCCCGACCGGGAGGAAGGGGTATGGCTACACCTTC
.	TRBV30	TRBJ2-7	once	CAWSVRGLNEQYF	TGTGCCTGGAGTGTACGTGGGCTTAACGAGCAGTACTTC
.	TRBV30	TRBJ2-7	.	CAWSTVRVYEQYF	TGTGCCTGGAGTACCGTCAGGGTCTACGAGCAGTACTTC
TRBD1	TRBV2	TRBJ1-1	.	CASALARQGWGTEAFF	TGTGCCAGCGCGCTCGCGAGACAGGGGTGGGGCACTGAAGCTTTCTTT
.	TRBV20-1	TRBJ1-2	.	CSASRPGDNYGYTF	TGCAGTGCTAGTAGGCCAGGGGACAACTATGGCTACACCTTC
TRBD1	TRBV28	TRBJ2-1	.	CASSSPRDSYNEQFF	TGTGCCAGCAGTTCCCCCCGGGACAGTTACAATGAGCAGTTCTTC
.	TRBV5-1	TRBJ2-3	once	CASSPQGGLDVDTQYF	TGCGCCAGCAGCCCGCAGGGAGGTCTAGATGTAGATACGCAGTATTTT
.	TRBV6-6	TRBJ2-7	.	CASTPETATYEQYF	TGTGCCAGCACCCCCGAGACAGCAACCTACGAGCAGTACTTC
.	TRBV3-1/TRBV3-2	TRBJ1-2	.	CASSQGLNYGYTF	TGTGCCAGCAGCCAAGGACTAAACTATGGCTACACCTTC
.	TRBV11-1	TRBJ2-2	.	CASSLYTGELFF	TGTGCCAGCAGCCTTTACACCGGGGAGCTGTTTTTT
.	TRBV27	TRBJ1-2	.	CASRSNYGYTF	TGTGCCAGCAGGAGTAACTATGGCTACACCTTC
TRBD1	TRBV7-2	TRBJ2-5	.	CASSVEGAGEETQYF	TGTGCCAGCAGCGTAGAGGGGGCAGGTGAGGAGACCCAGTACTTC
TRBD2	TRBV2	TRBJ2-3	.	CASSGGPPSTDTQYF	TGTGCCAGCTCGGGGGGACCGCCTAGCACAGATACGCAGTATTTT
.	TRBV11-3	TRBJ2-7	.	CASSLNQGEQYF	TGTGCCAGCAGTCTAAACCAGGGCGAGCAGTACTTC
TRBD1	TRBV7-2	TRBJ1-2	.	CASSSEGTGPYGYTF	TGTGCCAGCAGCTCAGAGGGGACAGGCCCCTATGGCTACACCTTC
TRBD1	TRBV6-5	TRBJ1-4	.	CASNEDRGYEKLFF	TGTGCCAGCAACGAGGACAGGGGGTATGAAAAACTGTTTTTT
TRBD2	TRBV7-2	TRBJ2-1	.	CASSPWGSGAYNEQFF	TGTGCCAGCAGCCCCTGGGGTAGCGGGGCCTACAATGAGCAGTTCTTC
.	TRBV28	TRBJ1-5	.	CASSIPQGEGQPQHF	TGTGCCAGCAGTATCCCACAGGGAGAGGGTCAGCCCCAGCATTTT
TRBD2	TRBV10-3	TRBJ2-3	.	CAIRAGGPTDTQYF	TGTGCCATCAGGGCGGGGGGGCCGACAGATACGCAGTATTTT
.	TRBV20-1	TRBJ1-3	.	CSASLRGRGSSGNTIYF	TGCAGTGCTAGTTTACGGGGTCGGGGAAGCTCTGGAAACACCATATATTTT
TRBD1	TRBV6-2/TRBV6-3	TRBJ1-2	.	CASSYSPDRTANYGYTF	TGTGCCAGCAGTTACTCCCCGGACAGGACTGCTAACTATGGCTACACCTTC
TRBD1	TRBV10-3	TRBJ2-3	.	CAIEGQGADTQYF	TGTGCCATCGAGGGACAGGGCGCAGATACGCAGTATTTT
.	TRBV6-2/TRBV6-3	TRBJ1-1	.	CASSYSESREAFF	TGTGCCAGCAGTTACTCGGAAAGCAGGGAAGCTTTCTTT
.	TRBV2	TRBJ2-5	.	CASRRGAETQYF	TGTGCCAGCAGAAGGGGTGCAGAGACCCAGTACTTC